This T cell receptor (beta chain) emerged from a study of shared clonotypes between healthy human individuals. In the case of this clone: What it binds is unknown. One end of the junction is discordant with germline, which a read error may explain.

General observations from the study: In a few donors, about 5% of naive CD4 clonotypes appeared in common.

From germline, CDR1 is SEHNR and CDR2 FQNEAQ (reference sequence). The CDR3 has 14 residues. The sorted-subset replicate PCRs were given 200 ng DNA, which is 30,000 to 35,000 T cell genomes. Assay used: immunoSEQ multiplex PCR; TCRdb lists only in-frame clones, some missing. Of 2 million to 2.5 million clones listed, around 95% are singletons. This TCR was sampled from a man between 18 and 35 years old in good health. Sequencing was performed on naive CD4+ T cells sorted from blood. Documented subset: CD45RA+ positively selected. The chain carries TRBV7-9 and TRBJ2-3; 8 bases line up with TRBD2. CDR3 nucleotide sequence: TGTGCCAGCAGCGTAGCGGGACTAACAGATACGCAGTATTTT. This codes for CASSVAGLTDTQYF.